These 29 T cell receptor beta chains were all obtained from the same sample, sequenced in a study of shared clonotypes between healthy human individuals. Here immunoSEQ multiplex PCR was the method, and the copy in TCRdb shows in-frame clones only, minus some. The repertoire holds 450,000 to 700,000 clones, with just under 97% as singletons. The naive CD8 population came from CD45RO-negative cells selected for CCR7, without terminally differentiated effector memory CD45RA+ cells. The sample comprised naive CD8+ T cells sorted from blood. The receptors come from a woman under 40 in good health.

The V and J genes are TRBV9 and TRBJ1-3, with D unclear. There are 16 residues in the CDR3. With 4 bases removed from V and 0 bases from J, the gap between germline ends came to 14 bases. The germline CDR1 and CDR2 sequences are SGDLS and YYNGEE. The CDR3 loop is CASSHNRDFSGNTIYF. The DNA of the CDR3 is TGTGCCAGCAGCCATAATCGGGATTTCTCTGGAAACACCATATATTTT. Variable domain in full (rest from reference TRBV9 and TRBJ1-3): DSGVTQTPKHLITATGQRVTLRCSPRSGDLSVYWYQQSLDQGLQFLIQYYNGEERAKGNILERFSAQQFPDLHSELNLSSLELGDSALYFCASSHNRDFSGNTIYFGEGSWLTVV.

This chain connects TRBV19 to TRBJ1-5; possibly TRBD1 for D (6 bases). Trimming stripped 11 bases from V and 0 bases from J, with 20 bases between. CDR1 LNHDA and CDR2 SQIVND come from the germline V gene (reference sequence). CDR3 length equals 16 residues. The DNA of the CDR3 is TGTGCCGGAGGGGGGGGCGAGGGAGGTAGCAATCAGCCCCAGCATTTT. It codes for CAGGGGEGGSNQPQHF.

V gene TRBV9 combines with J gene TRBJ2-1; possibly TRBD2 for D (6 bases). The CDR3 extends over 16 amino acids. Germline assignment: CDR1 SGDLS and CDR2 YYNGEE. V shed 0 bases and J shed 11 bases, with 21 bases lying between them. The CDR3 protein is CASSVVGVLGSGQQFF. DNA of the CDR3: TGTGCCAGCAGCGTAGTCGGGGTTCTAGGGAGCGGGCAGCAGTTCTTC.

The gene calls are TRBV29-1 and TRBJ1-2, with D perhaps TRBD1 (5 bases). The ends were cut back, 6 bases at V and 7 bases at J, with 12 bases in the middle. This CDR3 region has 11 residues. Germline-derived CDR1 and CDR2 are SQVTM and ANQGSEA. CDR3 in amino acids: CSVAGGVGYTF. DNA for the CDR3: TGCAGCGTAGCCGGGGGGGTTGGCTACACCTTC.

The DNA for the CDR3 is TGTGCCAGTAGTATAGATCATAACGCCCGGCTAGAGCAGTTCTTC. It translates to CASSIDHNARLEQFF. The chain links TRBV19 to TRBJ2-1; D is ambiguous. Looked up from germline, CDR1 is LNHDA and CDR2 is SQIVND (reference sequence). V gave up 0 bases and J gave up 10 bases, with 16 bases separating them. This CDR3 has 15 residues.

This clone was observed once. The V gene is TRBV11-2, the J gene TRBJ1-2; weak D call: TRBD1 (6 bases). V lost 4 bases and J 13 bases, leaving 13 bases between the germline ends. Germline V gene lookup returns CDR1 SGHAT and CDR2 FQNNGV. The CDR3 is 11 residues long. Written as DNA, the CDR3 is TGTGCCAGCAGCTCTACGGGGGGCCCCACCTTC. Protein: CASSSTGGPTF.

This chain uses TRBV28 with TRBJ1-1; maybe TRBD1 (5 bases). The CDR3 is 14 amino acids. In germline, CDR1 is MDHEN, CDR2 SYDVKM. The ends were cut back, 1 base at V and 4 bases at J, with 10 bases in the middle. The DNA of the CDR3 is TGTGCCAGCAGTTTATTGGGAGGGGCCACTGAAGCTTTCTTT. Amino acid sequence: CASSLLGGATEAFF. The full variable domain, completed using reference TRBV28 and TRBJ1-1, is DVKVTQSSRYLVKRTGEKVFLECVQDMDHENMFWYRQDPGLGLRLIYFSYDVKMKEKGDIPEGYSVSREKKERFSLILESASTNQTSMYLCASSLLGGATEAFFGQGTRLTVV.

This clone showed up just once. This rearrangement joins TRBV2 to TRBJ2-3; possible D gene TRBD2, 5 bases. This CDR3 is 15 amino acids long. The V gene's germline CDR1 is SNHLY and CDR2 FYNNEI. V was clipped by 3 bases and J by 0 bases, with 10 bases between them. Here the CDR3 DNA reads TGTGCCAGCAGTGAGATAGCGCCGAGCACAGATACGCAGTATTTT. Translated: CASSEIAPSTDTQYF.

The V gene is TRBV19, the J gene TRBJ2-7; 10 nucleotides align to TRBD2. With 4 bases clipped from V and 4 bases from J, the junction kept 10 bases outside the gene matches. The CDR3 covers 16 residues. In germline, CDR1 is LNHDA, CDR2 SQIVND (reference sequence). Here the CDR3 reads CASSNSFSGRVYEQYF. The CDR3 DNA follows: TGTGCCAGTAGTAACTCCTTCAGCGGGAGGGTTTACGAGCAGTACTTC.

The J gene is TRBJ2-3, the V gene TRBV4-2; D gene ambiguous. This CDR3 has 15 residues. The ends were cut back, 0 bases at V and 5 bases at J, with 12 bases in the middle. The germline CDR1 and CDR2 sequences are LGHNA and YNFKEQ. Here the CDR3 reads CASSQDPNAIDTQYF. The DNA for the CDR3 is TGTGCCAGCAGCCAAGACCCCAATGCGATAGATACGCAGTATTTT.

This chain uses TRBV28 with TRBJ2-3, with 7 nucleotides matching TRBD2. Looked up from germline, CDR1 is MDHEN and CDR2 is SYDVKM. This CDR3 region has 13 residues. V shed 6 bases, J shed 5 bases, and the junction held 5 bases outside the gene matches. The CDR3 region is CASRAGKKDTQYF. CDR3 nucleotide sequence: TGTGCCAGCAGAGCGGGAAAAAAAGATACGCAGTATTTT.

This chain uses TRBV11-1 with TRBJ2-5; D possibly corresponds to TRBD2 (6 bases). This CDR3 contains 15 residues. V was shortened by 5 bases and J by 2 bases, with 15 bases between the two germline ends. CDR1 SGHAT and CDR2 FQDESV come from the germline V gene (reference sequence). CDR3 sequence reads: CASSTLANLQETQYF. CDR3 in DNA: TGTGCCAGCAGCACTCTAGCGAATTTACAAGAGACCCAGTACTTC.

This rearrangement joins TRBV2 to TRBJ2-1, with TRBD2 matching 10 bases. The germline CDR1 and CDR2 sequences are SNHLY and FYNNEI. With 7 bases clipped from V and 8 bases from J, the junction kept 5 bases outside the gene matches. The CDR3 is 13 amino acids. The CDR3 reads CASILAGIDEQFF. In nucleotides, the CDR3 is TGTGCCAGCATACTAGCGGGAATCGATGAGCAGTTCTTC.

The gene calls are TRBV28 and TRBJ2-7; D is ambiguous. This CDR3 is 13 amino acids long. Germline CDR1 is MDHEN and CDR2 is SYDVKM. V was cut by 2 bases and J by 2 bases, with 7 bases left in between. For the CDR3, the DNA is TGTGCCAGCAGTTTAAGGCATCCCTACGAGCAGTACTTC. It specifies CASSLRHPYEQYF.

Written as DNA, the CDR3 is TGTGCCAGCAGCTTTCCATACAATGAGCAGTTCTTC. It yields the protein CASSFPYNEQFF. This sequence joins TRBV7-9 and TRBJ2-1, with D unclear. CDR1 is SEHNR, CDR2 FQNEAQ, per germline (reference sequence). The ends were cut back, 3 bases at V and 4 bases at J, with 4 bases in the middle. The CDR3 is made up of 12 amino acids.

The rearrangement joins TRBV5-1 to TRBJ2-1; 16 bases align to TRBD2. The trim removed 4 bases at V and 4 bases at J, leaving 8 bases unmatched. Germline lookup yields CDR1 SGHRS and CDR2 YFSETQ. The CDR3 covers 18 residues. For the CDR3, the DNA is TGCGCCAGCAGCGTCGCCGGGACTAGCGGGAGGGTGTACAATGAGCAGTTCTTC. Protein sequence: CASSVAGTSGRVYNEQFF.

The rearrangement links TRBV4-1 to TRBJ2-5; no firm D call. The J call may be faulty, since TRBJ2-7 better matches the DNA end. Germline-derived CDR1 and CDR2 are MGHRA and YSYEKL. The CDR3 spans 12 residues. The DNA of the CDR3 is TGCGCCAGCAGCCAAGATCCCAGCGAGCAGTACTTC. Residues: CASSQDPSEQYF.

This clone was seen once. The rearrangement joins TRBV28 to TRBJ2-3; possibly TRBD1 for D (5 bases). The CDR3 loop spans 15 amino acids. V was pared by 7 bases and J by 2 bases, with 16 bases between. Germline assignment: CDR1 MDHEN and CDR2 SYDVKM. The CDR3 spells CASNPPSDNTDTQYF. CDR3 DNA: TGTGCCAGCAACCCACCCTCGGACAACACAGATACGCAGTATTTT. The full variable domain, in which reference TRBV28 and TRBJ2-3 provide the parts outside the CDR3, is DVKVTQSSRYLVKRTGEKVFLECVQDMDHENMFWYRQDPGLGLRLIYFSYDVKMKEKGDIPEGYSVSREKKERFSLILESASTNQTSMYLCASNPPSDNTDTQYFGPGTRLTVL.

This clone was observed a few times. The genes are TRBV28 and TRBJ1-2; 8 bases align to TRBD1. The CDR3 length is 16 residues. The V and J ends lost 6 bases and 3 bases, in that order; junction bases with no gene match: 12. Germline loops: CDR1 MDHEN, CDR2 SYDVKM. The CDR3, as DNA: TGTGCCAGCAGCCTGCCCACCCGGACAGGGCACTATGGCTACACCTTC. Protein product: CASSLPTRTGHYGYTF.

The chain uses TRBV5-4 and TRBJ2-1; 8 bases match TRBD2. CDR1 SGHNT and CDR2 YYREEE come from the germline V gene (reference sequence). The CDR3 sequence is 15 residues long. Losses at the gene ends were 4 bases for V and 8 bases for J; bases not matched to a gene: 11. CDR3 DNA: TGTGCCAGCAGCAGTGGTTTTAGCGGGATATATGAGCAGTTCTTC. As protein: CASSSGFSGIYEQFF.

V is TRBV7-8 and J is TRBJ2-7; TRBD1 agrees at 7 bases. The CDR3 extends over 14 amino acids. Germline CDR1 is SGHVS and CDR2 is FQNEAQ. The ends lost 1 base at V and 2 bases at J; junction bases unmatched: 2. The CDR3: CASSLGGTAYEQYF. CDR3 sequence (DNA): TGTGCCAGCAGCTTAGGGGGGACAGCCTACGAGCAGTACTTC.

The chain combines TRBV19 with TRBJ2-7; D is unresolved. The germline V gene has CDR1 LNHDA and CDR2 SQIVND (reference sequence). This CDR3 is built from 14 residues. The V end lost 0 bases, the J end lost 2 bases, and 8 bases lay between the germline ends. The chain's CDR3 is CASSIEDFPYEQYF. CDR3 in DNA: TGTGCCAGTAGTATAGAAGATTTCCCCTACGAGCAGTACTTC.

This clone was counted once. The V call is TRBV28, the J call TRBJ1-5; D not resolved. The CDR3 length is 14 residues. Germline V CDR1 and CDR2: MDHEN, SYDVKM. Trimming shortened V by 1 base and J by 7 bases, and 11 bases separated the two germline ends. DNA for the CDR3: TGTGCCAGCAGTTTATTGCAAAGGGTACAGCCCCAGCATTTT. Its translation is CASSLLQRVQPQHF.

The chain joins TRBV11-2 to TRBJ1-1, with D possibly matching TRBD1 (5 bases). The CDR3 contains 15 residues. V was trimmed by 1 base and J by 0 bases, leaving 9 bases between them. CDR1 is SGHAT, CDR2 FQNNGV, per germline. The CDR3 loop is CASSLGGNLNTEAFF. DNA for the CDR3: TGTGCCAGCAGCTTAGGGGGGAATCTGAACACTGAAGCTTTCTTT.

CDR3 region: CASSLGSGRTYEQYF. Here the CDR3 DNA reads TGTGCCAGCAGCTTGGGCAGCGGGAGAACGTACGAGCAGTACTTC. The V call is TRBV11-2, the J call TRBJ2-7; TRBD2 matches 8 bases. Germline values: CDR1 SGHAT, CDR2 FQNNGV. The CDR3 contains 15 residues. J gave up 4 bases and V 3 bases, and 8 bases lay outside the gene matches.

The chain has TRBV15 and TRBJ2-1; D is perhaps TRBD2 (6 bases). The CDR3 totals 17 residues. Trimming cost V 0 bases and J 3 bases, with 15 bases left between them. From germline, CDR1 is LNHNV and CDR2 YYDKDF (reference sequence). CDR3 in DNA: TGTGCCACCAGCAGAGAGAGGGACTTGAAGCACTACAATGAGCAGTTCTTC. Its protein product is CATSRERDLKHYNEQFF.

The chain links TRBV9 to TRBJ2-1; TRBD2 is a possible D gene (6 bases). This CDR3 has 14 amino acids. Deletions cut 7 bases from V and 4 bases from J, with 15 bases between. CDR1 SGDLS and CDR2 YYNGEE come from the germline V gene. The CDR3 loop is CASSRVAEYNEQFF. DNA for the CDR3: TGTGCCAGCTCCCGGGTAGCGGAGTACAATGAGCAGTTCTTC.

J is TRBJ1-1 and V is TRBV28; TRBD1 might be the D (5 bases). V dropped 3 bases and J dropped 7 bases, with 18 bases sitting between them. Germline CDR1 MDHEN, CDR2 SYDVKM. The CDR3 has 15 residues. DNA for the CDR3: TGTGCCAGCAGTTTTGCGGGACGCCGGGACCTTGAAGCTTTCTTT. Protein sequence: CASSFAGRRDLEAFF.

This clone has a single count. V and J are TRBV30 and TRBJ1-1, with a possible D match to TRBD1 (5 bases). This CDR3 comprises 12 residues. Per germline, CDR1 GTSNPN and CDR2 SVGIG (reference sequence). V was pared by 1 base and J by 11 bases, with 14 bases between. CDR3 sequence reads: CAWSGDGKVAFF. In nucleotides, the CDR3 is TGTGCCTGGAGTGGGGACGGGAAGGTTGCTTTCTTT.